Listed below are T cell receptor beta chains from one sample, sequenced in a study of cytomegalovirus exposure and HLA in healthy donors. The table came from immunoSEQ multiplex PCR; TCRdb's copy has only in-frame clones and leaves some out. The repertoire consists of around 140,000 clones, with around 59% occurring once and the leading ten covering about 1.7%. Sample: PBMCs. Receptors were obtained from a male donor in good health and CMV-seronegative. Both conserved end residues are part of each CDR3. The size field is filled for only some rows; it gives once, few, many or a size class.

cdr3_aa: CATSEDLRQAYTGELFF
clone_size: NA
v_call: TRBV15
j_call: TRBJ2-2

cdr3_aa: CASSTLPEGHNEQYF
clone_size: NA
v_call: TRBV9
j_call: TRBJ2-7

cdr3_aa: CASSVTYGGYNEQFF
clone_size: NA
v_call: TRBV9
j_call: TRBJ2-1

cdr3_aa: CASSPGQGLSYEQYF
clone_size: NA
v_call: TRBV11-2
j_call: TRBJ2-7

cdr3_aa: CASSLEGGNEKLFF
clone_size: few
v_call: TRBV7-9
j_call: TRBJ1-4

cdr3_aa: CASSPSGTAYGYTF
clone_size: NA
v_call: TRBV19
j_call: TRBJ1-2

cdr3_aa: CSVVVDSKDTEAFF
clone_size: few
v_call: TRBV29-1
j_call: TRBJ1-1

cdr3_aa: CASSLAGLSPNEKLFF
clone_size: NA
v_call: TRBV5-1
j_call: TRBJ1-4

cdr3_aa: CASSLVAGLSYEQYF
clone_size: NA
v_call: TRBV5-1
j_call: NA

cdr3_aa: CASSLSGGSVGETQYF
clone_size: once
v_call: TRBV2
j_call: TRBJ2-5

cdr3_aa: CASSLGSPGAYNEQFF
clone_size: NA
v_call: TRBV7-8
j_call: TRBJ2-1

cdr3_aa: CASSPGAGYGYTF
clone_size: NA
v_call: TRBV7-9
j_call: TRBJ1-2

cdr3_aa: CASSQTGEAHGDYSGANVLTF
clone_size: NA
v_call: TRBV7-4
j_call: TRBJ2-6

cdr3_aa: CASRWDRGILEQYF
clone_size: NA
v_call: TRBV2
j_call: TRBJ2-7

cdr3_aa: CASSLEGVPSYEQYF
clone_size: NA
v_call: TRBV5-5
j_call: TRBJ2-7

cdr3_aa: CASSETGDNYGYTF
clone_size: few
v_call: TRBV9
j_call: TRBJ1-2

cdr3_aa: CASSLTAIRGGYTF
clone_size: NA
v_call: TRBV6-1
j_call: TRBJ1-2

cdr3_aa: CAISAGQRGSNYGYTF
clone_size: NA
v_call: TRBV10-3
j_call: TRBJ1-2

cdr3_aa: CASSTGTTKTYEQYF
clone_size: once
v_call: TRBV6-1
j_call: TRBJ2-7

cdr3_aa: CASSRHLNTEAFF
clone_size: NA
v_call: TRBV19
j_call: TRBJ1-1

cdr3_aa: CATRWSGRGYNEQFF
clone_size: NA
v_call: TRBV27
j_call: TRBJ2-1

cdr3_aa: CASSSAGEGYTF
clone_size: NA
v_call: TRBV18
j_call: TRBJ1-2

cdr3_aa: CASSSLPGQGTLTRYYEQYF
clone_size: NA
v_call: TRBV7-6
j_call: TRBJ2-7

cdr3_aa: CASSRAGATNYGYTF
clone_size: NA
v_call: TRBV27
j_call: TRBJ1-2

cdr3_aa: CASSQDWQGGLKDTQYF
clone_size: NA
v_call: TRBV4-1
j_call: TRBJ2-3

cdr3_aa: CASRGQGDYGYTF
clone_size: once
v_call: TRBV6-6
j_call: TRBJ1-2

cdr3_aa: CASSPRLGASTDTQYF
clone_size: NA
v_call: TRBV9
j_call: TRBJ2-3

cdr3_aa: CAWKGQNTGELFF
clone_size: once
v_call: TRBV30
j_call: TRBJ2-2

cdr3_aa: CASSLVAGLEDTQYF
clone_size: NA
v_call: TRBV5-1
j_call: TRBJ2-3

cdr3_aa: CASSLSSGREFYEQYF
clone_size: NA
v_call: TRBV5-6
j_call: TRBJ2-7